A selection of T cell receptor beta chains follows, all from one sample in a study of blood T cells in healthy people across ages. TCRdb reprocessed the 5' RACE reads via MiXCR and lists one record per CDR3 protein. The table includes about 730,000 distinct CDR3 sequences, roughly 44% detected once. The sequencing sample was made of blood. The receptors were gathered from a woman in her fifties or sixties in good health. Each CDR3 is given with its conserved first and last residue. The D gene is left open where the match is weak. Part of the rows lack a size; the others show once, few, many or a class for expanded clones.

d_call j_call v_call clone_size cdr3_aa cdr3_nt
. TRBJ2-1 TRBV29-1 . CSSGITNEQFF TGCAGCTCGGGAATTACCAATGAGCAGTTCTTC
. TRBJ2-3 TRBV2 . CASSREVGDTQYF TGTGCCAGCAGTCGCGAGGTAGGAGATACGCAGTATTTT
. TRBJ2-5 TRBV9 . CASSVERQETQYF TGTGCCAGCAGCGTGGAGCGGCAAGAGACCCAGTACTTC
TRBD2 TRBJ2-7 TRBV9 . CASSGERGASYEQYF TGTGCCAGCAGCGGTGAGCGGGGAGCTTCCTACGAGCAGTACTTC
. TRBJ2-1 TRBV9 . CASSVKSGSAAGYNEQFF TGTGCCAGCAGCGTAAAATCAGGTTCGGCGGCGGGGTACAATGAGCAGTTCTTC
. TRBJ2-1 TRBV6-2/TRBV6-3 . CASSVRSGSNEQFF TGTGCCAGCAGTGTCCGCTCCGGGAGCAATGAGCAGTTCTTC
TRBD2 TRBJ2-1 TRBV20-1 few CSARSPGLANNEQFF TGCAGTGCTAGATCCCCCGGACTAGCGAATAATGAGCAGTTCTTC
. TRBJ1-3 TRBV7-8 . CASSSRRGPEGTIYF TGTGCCAGCAGCTCCCGAAGGGGACCCGAGGGCACCATATATTTT
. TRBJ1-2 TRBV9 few CASSGLLMGGYTF TGTGCCAGCAGCGGTCTCCTGATGGGTGGCTACACCTTC
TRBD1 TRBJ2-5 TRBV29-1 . CSVEAGTGGMETQYF TGCAGCGTTGAGGCCGGGACAGGGGGAATGGAGACCCAGTACTTC
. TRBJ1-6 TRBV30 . CAWTMASYNSPLHF TGTGCCTGGACCATGGCCTCCTATAATTCACCCCTCCACTTT
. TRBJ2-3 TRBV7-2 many CASSPFTDTQYF TGTGCCAGCAGCCCGTTTACAGATACGCAGTATTTT
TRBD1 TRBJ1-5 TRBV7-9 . CASSFTSGQGNQPQHF TGTGCCAGCAGCTTCACGTCGGGACAGGGGAATCAGCCCCAGCATTTT
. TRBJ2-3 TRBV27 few CASSLGLVAGPGGTQYF TGTGCCAGCAGTCTTGGTCTGGTAGCGGGGCCAGGGGGTACGCAGTATTTT
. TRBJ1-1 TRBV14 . CASSQELTRHWGTEAFF TGTGCCAGCAGCCAAGAGTTGACTCGCCACTGGGGCACTGAAGCTTTCTTT
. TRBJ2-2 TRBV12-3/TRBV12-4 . CASIVAVNTGELFF TGTGCCAGCATCGTCGCGGTGAACACCGGGGAGCTGTTTTTT
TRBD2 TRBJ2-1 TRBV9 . CASSRRGAGGPIEQFF TGTGCCAGCAGCAGAAGAGGAGCGGGAGGGCCTATTGAGCAGTTCTTC
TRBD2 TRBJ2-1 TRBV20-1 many CSARDSQSGRYNEQFF TGCAGTGCTAGAGATTCCCAGAGCGGGAGATACAATGAGCAGTTCTTC
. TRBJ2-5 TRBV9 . CASSVDGIFPPLGKKETQYF TGTGCCAGCAGCGTAGACGGGATTTTCCCCCCCCTAGGGAAAAAAGAGACCCAGTACTTC
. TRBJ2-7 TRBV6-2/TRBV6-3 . CASNPGSSSYEQYF TGTGCCAGCAATCCCGGCTCGAGCTCCTACGAGCAGTACTTC
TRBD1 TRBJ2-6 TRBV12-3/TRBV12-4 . CASRNRGSGANVLTF TGTGCCAGCAGGAACAGGGGATCTGGGGCCAACGTCCTGACTTTC
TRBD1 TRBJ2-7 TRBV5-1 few CASSAGTGPQHEQYF TGCGCCAGCAGCGCCGGGACAGGCCCACAACACGAGCAGTACTTC
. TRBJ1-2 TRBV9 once CASSLRIGANYGYTF TGTGCCAGCAGCCTCCGGATCGGGGCTAACTATGGCTACACCTTC
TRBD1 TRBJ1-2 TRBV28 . CASSLGDRNYGCTF TGTGCCAGCAGTTTAGGGGACAGGAACTATGGCTGCACCTTC
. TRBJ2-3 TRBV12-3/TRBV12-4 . CASSLVASTTDTQYF TGTGCCAGCAGTTTAGTAGCTTCTACCACAGATACGCAGTATTTT
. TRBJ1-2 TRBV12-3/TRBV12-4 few CASSLFGGSSYGYTF TGTGCCAGCAGTTTGTTCGGAGGGTCTAGCTATGGCTACACCTTC
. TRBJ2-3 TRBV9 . CASSVLPRGRDTQYF TGTGCCAGCAGCGTACTGCCCCGGGGTCGTGATACGCAGTATTTT
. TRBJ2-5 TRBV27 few CASSLSPNEQYF TGTGCCAGCAGTTTATCCCCCAATGAGCAGTACTTC
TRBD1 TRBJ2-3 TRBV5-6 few CASSFGTGATDTQYF TGTGCCAGCAGCTTCGGGACAGGGGCCACAGATACGCAGTATTTT
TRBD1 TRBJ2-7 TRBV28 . CASSLIRVQGDHEQYF TGTGCCAGCAGTTTAATAAGGGTTCAGGGGGACCACGAGCAGTACTTC
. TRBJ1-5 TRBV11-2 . CASSAEAYSNQPQHF TGTGCCAGCAGCGCGGAGGCCTATAGCAATCAGCCCCAGCATTTT
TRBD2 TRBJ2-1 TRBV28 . CASSLRGEGGHNEQFF TGTGCCAGCAGCCTCCGGGGGGAGGGCGGCCATAATGAGCAGTTCTTC